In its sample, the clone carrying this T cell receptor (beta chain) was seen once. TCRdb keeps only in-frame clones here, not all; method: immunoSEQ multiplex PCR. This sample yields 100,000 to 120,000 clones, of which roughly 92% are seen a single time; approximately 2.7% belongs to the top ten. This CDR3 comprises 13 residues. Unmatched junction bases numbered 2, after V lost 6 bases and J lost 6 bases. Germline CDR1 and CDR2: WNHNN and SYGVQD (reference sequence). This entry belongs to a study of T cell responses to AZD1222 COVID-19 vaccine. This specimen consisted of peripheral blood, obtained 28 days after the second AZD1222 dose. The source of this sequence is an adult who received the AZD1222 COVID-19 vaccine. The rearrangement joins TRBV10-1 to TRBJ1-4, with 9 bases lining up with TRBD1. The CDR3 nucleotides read TGCGCCAGCAGGGGGGACAGGGATGAAAAACTGTTTTTT. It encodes CASRGDRDEKLFF.